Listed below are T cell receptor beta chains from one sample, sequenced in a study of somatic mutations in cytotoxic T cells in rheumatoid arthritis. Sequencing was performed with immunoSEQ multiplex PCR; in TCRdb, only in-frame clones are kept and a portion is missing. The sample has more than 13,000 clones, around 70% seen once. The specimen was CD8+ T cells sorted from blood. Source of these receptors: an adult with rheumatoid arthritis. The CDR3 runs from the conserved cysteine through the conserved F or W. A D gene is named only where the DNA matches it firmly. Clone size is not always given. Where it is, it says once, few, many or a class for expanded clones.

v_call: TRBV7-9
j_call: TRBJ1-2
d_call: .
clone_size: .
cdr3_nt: TGTGCCAGCAGCTTAGGGTCTGCTCGAGGCTACACCTTC
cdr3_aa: CASSLGSARGYTF

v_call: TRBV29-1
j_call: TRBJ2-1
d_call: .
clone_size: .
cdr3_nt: TGCAGCGTTGATTGGGGGAGTTCCTTTGAGCAGTTCTTC
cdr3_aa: CSVDWGSSFEQFF

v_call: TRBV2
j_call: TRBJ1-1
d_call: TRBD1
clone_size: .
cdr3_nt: TGTGCCAGCAGTCGACAGGGGTTGGGGAACACTGAAGCTTTCTTT
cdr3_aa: CASSRQGLGNTEAFF

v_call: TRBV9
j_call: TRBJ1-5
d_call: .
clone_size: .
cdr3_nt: TGTGCCAGCAGCGGCTCGGGCTATCAGCCCCAGCATTTT
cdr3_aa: CASSGSGYQPQHF

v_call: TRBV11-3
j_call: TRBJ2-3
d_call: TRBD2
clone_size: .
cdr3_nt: TGTGCCAGCAGCTTAGATGAGACGGGGGGTACAGATACGCAGTATTTT
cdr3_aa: CASSLDETGGTDTQYF

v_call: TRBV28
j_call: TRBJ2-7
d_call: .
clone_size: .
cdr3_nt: TGTGCCAGCAGCTCCTCCCTGACAGGCCCGGAATCCTACGAGCAGTACTTC
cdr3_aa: CASSSSLTGPESYEQYF

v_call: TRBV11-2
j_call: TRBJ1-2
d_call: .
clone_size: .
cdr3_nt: TGTGCCAGCAGCTTCGGCAGTCACTATGGCTACACCTTC
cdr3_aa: CASSFGSHYGYTF

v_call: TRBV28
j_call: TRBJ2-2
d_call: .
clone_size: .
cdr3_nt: TGTGCCAGCAGTTTTCGGGGAGCTTCCGGGGAGCTGTTTTTT
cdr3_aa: CASSFRGASGELFF

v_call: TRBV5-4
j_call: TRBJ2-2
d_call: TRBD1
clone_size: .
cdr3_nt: TGTGCCAGCAGCTCCCAGGACAGGGGGCCCGGGGAGCTGTTTTTT
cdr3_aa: CASSSQDRGPGELFF

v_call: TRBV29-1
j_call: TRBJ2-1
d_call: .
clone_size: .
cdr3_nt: TGCAGCGTGCGACAACAGGGTTCCGGTGAGCAGTTCTTC
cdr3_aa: CSVRQQGSGEQFF

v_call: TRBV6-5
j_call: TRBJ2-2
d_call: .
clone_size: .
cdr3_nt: TGTGCCAGCAGTTGGGGGGCCACCGGGGAGCTGTTTTTT
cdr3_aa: CASSWGATGELFF

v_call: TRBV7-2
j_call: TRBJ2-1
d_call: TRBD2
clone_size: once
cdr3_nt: TGTGCCAGCAGCACTAGCGGGGTCTCCTACAATGAGCAGTTCTTC
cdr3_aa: CASSTSGVSYNEQFF

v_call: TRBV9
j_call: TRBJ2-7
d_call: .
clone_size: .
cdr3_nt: TGTGCCAGCAGCGTAGAAGGCGGCTCCTACGAGCAGTACTTC
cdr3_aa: CASSVEGGSYEQYF

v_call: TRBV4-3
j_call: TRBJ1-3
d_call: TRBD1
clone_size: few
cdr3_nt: TGCGCCAGCAGCCAAGATTACCGTACCAGGGGGGGCACCATATATTTT
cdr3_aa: CASSQDYRTRGGTIYF

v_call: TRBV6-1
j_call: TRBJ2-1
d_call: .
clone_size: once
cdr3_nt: TGTGCCAGCAGTGTCCTAAACAGGGTTACTGAGCAGTTCTTC
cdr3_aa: CASSVLNRVTEQFF

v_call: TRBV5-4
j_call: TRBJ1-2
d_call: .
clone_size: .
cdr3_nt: TGTGCCAGCAGCGGCGGGACTCTCTATGGCTACACCTTC
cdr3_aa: CASSGGTLYGYTF

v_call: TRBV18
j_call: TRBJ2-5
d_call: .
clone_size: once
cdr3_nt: TGTGCCAGCTCACTCGCTCAGGGCCAAGAGACCCAGTACTTC
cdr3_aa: CASSLAQGQETQYF

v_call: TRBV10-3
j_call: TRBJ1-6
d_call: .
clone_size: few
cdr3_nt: TGTGCCATCAGTGAGTCTTTGGGGGGTTCACCCCTCCACTTT
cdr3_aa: CAISESLGGSPLHF

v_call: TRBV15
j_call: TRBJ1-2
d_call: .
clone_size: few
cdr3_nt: TGTGCCACCAGCAGAGAGTACGATGGCTATGGCTACACCTTC
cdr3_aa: CATSREYDGYGYTF

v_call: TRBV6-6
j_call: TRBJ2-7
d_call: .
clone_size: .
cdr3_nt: TGTGCCAGCAGTTATACCAACGAGCAGTACTTC
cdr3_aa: CASSYTNEQYF

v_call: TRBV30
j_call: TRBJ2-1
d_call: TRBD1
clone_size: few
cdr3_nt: TGTGCCTGGAGTCCGGGACAGGGAGACAATGAGCAGTTCTTC
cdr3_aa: CAWSPGQGDNEQFF

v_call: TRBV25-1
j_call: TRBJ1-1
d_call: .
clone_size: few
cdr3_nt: TGTGCCAGCAGTGACGTAGGCGCTGAAGCTTTCTTT
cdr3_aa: CASSDVGAEAFF

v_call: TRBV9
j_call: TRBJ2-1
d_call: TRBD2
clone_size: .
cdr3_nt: TGTGCCAGCAGCGTGGGCGGGGGGGCAAATGAGCAGTTCTTC
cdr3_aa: CASSVGGGANEQFF

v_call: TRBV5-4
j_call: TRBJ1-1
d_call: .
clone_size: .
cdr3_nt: TGTGCCAGCAGCTTGGGACCGGGGGCGAACACTGAAGCTTTCTTT
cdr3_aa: CASSLGPGANTEAFF

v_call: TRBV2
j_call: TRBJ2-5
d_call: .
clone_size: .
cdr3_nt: TGTGCCTCCCTAGGGGGTATTCAGTACCAAGAGACCCAGTACTTC
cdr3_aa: CASLGGIQYQETQYF

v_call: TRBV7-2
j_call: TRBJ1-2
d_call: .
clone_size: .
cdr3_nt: TGTGCCAGCAGCTTCCTGACCCTTGAAGGCTACACCTTC
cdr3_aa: CASSFLTLEGYTF

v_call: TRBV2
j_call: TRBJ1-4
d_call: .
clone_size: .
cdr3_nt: TGTGCCAGCAGTGAGGAGACGGATAATGAAAAACTGTTTTTT
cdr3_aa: CASSEETDNEKLFF

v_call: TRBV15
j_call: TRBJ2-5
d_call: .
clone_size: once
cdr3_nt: TGTGCCACCAGTTGGGCCCGGGGGCGCGGGGAGACCCAGTACTTC
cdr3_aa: CATSWARGRGETQYF